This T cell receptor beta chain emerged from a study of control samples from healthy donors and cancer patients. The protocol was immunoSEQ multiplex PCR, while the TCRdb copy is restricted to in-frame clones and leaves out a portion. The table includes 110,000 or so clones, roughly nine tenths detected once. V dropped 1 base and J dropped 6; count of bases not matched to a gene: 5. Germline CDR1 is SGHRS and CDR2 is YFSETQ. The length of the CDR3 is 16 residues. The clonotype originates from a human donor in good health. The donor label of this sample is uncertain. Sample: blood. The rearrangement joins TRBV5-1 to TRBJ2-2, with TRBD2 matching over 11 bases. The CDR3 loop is CASSLLSGGASGELFF. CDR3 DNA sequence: TGCGCCAGCAGCTTGCTTAGCGGGGGGGCCTCCGGGGAGCTGTTTTTT.